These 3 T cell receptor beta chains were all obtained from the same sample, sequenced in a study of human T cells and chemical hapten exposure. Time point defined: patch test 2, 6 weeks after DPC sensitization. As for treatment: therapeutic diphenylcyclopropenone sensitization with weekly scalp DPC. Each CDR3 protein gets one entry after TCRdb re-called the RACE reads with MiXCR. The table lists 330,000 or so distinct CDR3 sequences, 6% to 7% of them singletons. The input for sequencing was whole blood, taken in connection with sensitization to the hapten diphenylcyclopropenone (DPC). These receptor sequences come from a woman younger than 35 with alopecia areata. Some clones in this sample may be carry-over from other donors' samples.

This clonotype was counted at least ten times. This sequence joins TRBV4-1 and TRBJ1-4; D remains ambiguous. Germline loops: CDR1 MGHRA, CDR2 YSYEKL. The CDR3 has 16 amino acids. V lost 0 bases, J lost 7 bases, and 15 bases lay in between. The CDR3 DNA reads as TGCGCCAGCAGCCAAGACGGGAAACCGTGGGGTGAAAAACTGTTTTTT. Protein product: CASSQDGKPWGEKLFF.

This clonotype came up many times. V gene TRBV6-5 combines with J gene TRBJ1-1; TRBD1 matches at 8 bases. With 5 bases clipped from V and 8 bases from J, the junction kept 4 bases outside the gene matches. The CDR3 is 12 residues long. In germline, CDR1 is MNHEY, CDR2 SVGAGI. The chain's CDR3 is CASSDRGVEAFF. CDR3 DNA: TGTGCCAGCAGTGACAGGGGAGTAGAAGCTTTCTTT.

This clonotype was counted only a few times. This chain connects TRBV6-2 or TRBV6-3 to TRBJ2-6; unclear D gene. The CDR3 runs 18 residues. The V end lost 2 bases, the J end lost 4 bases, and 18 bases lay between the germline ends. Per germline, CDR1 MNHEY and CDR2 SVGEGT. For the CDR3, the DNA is TGTGCCAGCAGTTACGACCCCCGGAAGGGAACAGGGGCCAACGTCCTGACTTTC. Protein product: CASSYDPRKGTGANVLTF.